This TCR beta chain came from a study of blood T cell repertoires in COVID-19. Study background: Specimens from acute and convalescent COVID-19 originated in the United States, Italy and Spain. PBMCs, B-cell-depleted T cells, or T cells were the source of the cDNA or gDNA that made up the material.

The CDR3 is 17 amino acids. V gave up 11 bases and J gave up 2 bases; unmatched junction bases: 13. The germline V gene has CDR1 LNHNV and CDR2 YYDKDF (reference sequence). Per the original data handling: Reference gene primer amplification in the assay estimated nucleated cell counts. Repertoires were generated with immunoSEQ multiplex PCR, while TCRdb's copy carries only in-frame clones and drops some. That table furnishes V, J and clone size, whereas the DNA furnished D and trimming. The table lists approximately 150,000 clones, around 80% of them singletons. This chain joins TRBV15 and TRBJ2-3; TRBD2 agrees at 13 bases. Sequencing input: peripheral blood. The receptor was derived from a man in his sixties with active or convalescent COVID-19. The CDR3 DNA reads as TGTGCCTCGTCGACTAGCGGGAGGCCTACCTACACAGATACGCAGTATTTT. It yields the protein CASSTSGRPTYTDTQYF.